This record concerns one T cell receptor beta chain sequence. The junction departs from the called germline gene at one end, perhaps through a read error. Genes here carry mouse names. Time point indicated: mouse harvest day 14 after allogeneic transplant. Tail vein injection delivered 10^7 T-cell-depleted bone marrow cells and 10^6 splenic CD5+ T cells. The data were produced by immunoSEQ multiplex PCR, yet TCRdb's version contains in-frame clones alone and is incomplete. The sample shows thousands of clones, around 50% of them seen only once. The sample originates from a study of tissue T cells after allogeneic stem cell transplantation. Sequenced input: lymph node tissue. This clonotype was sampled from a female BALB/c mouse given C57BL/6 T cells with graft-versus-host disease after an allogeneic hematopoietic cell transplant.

Incomplete CDR3 DNA: TGCTCGACTGGGAACCAAGACACCCAGTAC. Its protein is CSTGNQDTQY. From start to end, the CDR3 is CSTGNQDTQYF. The V and J genes are TRBV13-2 and TRBJ2-5, with TRBD2 matching over 7 bases. The read gets to within 1 residue of the CDR3 end, and the germline J gene fills in the rest. CDR3 length equals 11 residues. Germline CDR1 NNHNN, CDR2 SYGAGS (reference sequence).